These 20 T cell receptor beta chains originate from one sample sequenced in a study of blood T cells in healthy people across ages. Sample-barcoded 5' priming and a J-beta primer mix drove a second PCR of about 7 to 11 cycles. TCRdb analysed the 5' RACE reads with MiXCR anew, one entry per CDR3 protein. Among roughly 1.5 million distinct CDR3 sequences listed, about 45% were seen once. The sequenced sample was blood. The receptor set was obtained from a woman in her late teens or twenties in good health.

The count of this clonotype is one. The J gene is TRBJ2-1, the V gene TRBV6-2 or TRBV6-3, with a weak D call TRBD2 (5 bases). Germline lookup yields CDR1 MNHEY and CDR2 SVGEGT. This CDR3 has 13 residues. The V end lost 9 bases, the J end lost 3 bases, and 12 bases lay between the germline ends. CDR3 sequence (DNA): TGTGCCAGTGCTAGTGGAGGCTACAATGAGCAGTTCTTC. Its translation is CASASGGYNEQFF.

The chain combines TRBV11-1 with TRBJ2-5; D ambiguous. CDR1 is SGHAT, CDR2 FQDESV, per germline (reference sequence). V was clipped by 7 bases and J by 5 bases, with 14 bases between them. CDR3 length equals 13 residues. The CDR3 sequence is CASNLDGPETQYF. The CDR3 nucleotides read TGTGCCAGCAACCTGGACGGTCCGGAGACCCAGTACTTC.

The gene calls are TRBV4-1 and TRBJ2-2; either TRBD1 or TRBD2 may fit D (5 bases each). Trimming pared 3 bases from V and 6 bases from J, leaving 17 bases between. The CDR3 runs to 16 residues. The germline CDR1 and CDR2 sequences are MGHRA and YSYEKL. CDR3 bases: TGCGCCAGCAGCCATATCGCCGAGACAGCGGCCGGGGAGCTGTTTTTT. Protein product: CASSHIAETAAGELFF.

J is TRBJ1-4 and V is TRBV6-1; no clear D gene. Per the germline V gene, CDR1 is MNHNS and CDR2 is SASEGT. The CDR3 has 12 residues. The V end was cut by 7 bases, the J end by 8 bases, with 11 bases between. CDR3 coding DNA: TGTGCCAGCACCAGAGGGTGGGAAAAACTGTTTTTT. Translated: CASTRGWEKLFF.

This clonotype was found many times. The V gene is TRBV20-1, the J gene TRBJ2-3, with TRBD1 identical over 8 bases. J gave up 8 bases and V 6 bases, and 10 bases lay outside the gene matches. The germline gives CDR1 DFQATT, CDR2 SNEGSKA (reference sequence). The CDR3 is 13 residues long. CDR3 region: CSARTGKSGTQYF. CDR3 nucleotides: TGCAGTGCCCGGACAGGGAAGTCCGGTACGCAGTATTTT.

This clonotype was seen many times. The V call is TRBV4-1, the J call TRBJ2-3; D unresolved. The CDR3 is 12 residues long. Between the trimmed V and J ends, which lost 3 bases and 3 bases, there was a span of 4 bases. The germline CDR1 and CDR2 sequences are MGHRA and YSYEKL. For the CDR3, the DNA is TGCGCCAGCAGCCAGCCGACAGATACGCAGTATTTT. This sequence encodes CASSQPTDTQYF.

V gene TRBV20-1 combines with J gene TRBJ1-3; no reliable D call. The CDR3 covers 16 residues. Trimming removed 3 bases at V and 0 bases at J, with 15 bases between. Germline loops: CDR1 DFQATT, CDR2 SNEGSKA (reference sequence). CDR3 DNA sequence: TGCAGTGCTAGTGAGGTGGCTCAGGTCTCTGGAAACACCATATATTTT. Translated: CSASEVAQVSGNTIYF.

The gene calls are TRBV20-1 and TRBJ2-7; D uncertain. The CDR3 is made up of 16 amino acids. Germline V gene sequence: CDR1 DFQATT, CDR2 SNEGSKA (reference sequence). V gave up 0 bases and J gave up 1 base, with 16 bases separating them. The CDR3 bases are TGCAGTGCTAGAGACACTATCGTATTGGGTTCCTACGAGCAGTACTTC. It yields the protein CSARDTIVLGSYEQYF.

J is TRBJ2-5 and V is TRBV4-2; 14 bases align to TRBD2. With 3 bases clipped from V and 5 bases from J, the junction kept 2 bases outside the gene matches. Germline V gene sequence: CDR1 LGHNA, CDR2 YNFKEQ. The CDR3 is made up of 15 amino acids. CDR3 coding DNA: TGTGCCAGCAGCCAGAGGACTAGCGGGAGGGAGACCCAGTACTTC. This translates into CASSQRTSGRETQYF.

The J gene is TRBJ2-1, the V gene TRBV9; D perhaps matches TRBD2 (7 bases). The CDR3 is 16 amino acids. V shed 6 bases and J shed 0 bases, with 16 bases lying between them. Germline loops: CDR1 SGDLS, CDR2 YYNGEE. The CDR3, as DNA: TGTGCCAGCACCAAGGGGGGGGTCAGCTCCTACAATGAGCAGTTCTTC. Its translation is CASTKGGVSSYNEQFF.

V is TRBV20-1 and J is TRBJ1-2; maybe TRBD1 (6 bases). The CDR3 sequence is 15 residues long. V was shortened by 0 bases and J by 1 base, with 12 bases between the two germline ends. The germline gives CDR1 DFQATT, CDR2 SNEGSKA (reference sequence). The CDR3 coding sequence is TGCAGTGCTAGAGATTCTGGACAGTATAACTATGGCTACACCTTC. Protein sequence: CSARDSGQYNYGYTF.

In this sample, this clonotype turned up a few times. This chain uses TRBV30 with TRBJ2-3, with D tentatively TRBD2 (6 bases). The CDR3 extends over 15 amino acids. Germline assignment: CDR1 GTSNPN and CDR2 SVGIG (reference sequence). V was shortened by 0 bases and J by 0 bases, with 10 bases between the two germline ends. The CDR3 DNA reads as TGTGCCTGGAGTGTATTCGGGACTAGCACAGATACGCAGTATTTT. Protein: CAWSVFGTSTDTQYF.

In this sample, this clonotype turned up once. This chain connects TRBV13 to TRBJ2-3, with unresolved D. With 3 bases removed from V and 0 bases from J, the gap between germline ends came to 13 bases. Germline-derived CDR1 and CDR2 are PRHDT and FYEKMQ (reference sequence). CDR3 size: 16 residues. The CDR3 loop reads CASSFPYLGSTDTQYF. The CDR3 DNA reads TGTGCCAGCAGCTTCCCTTACTTGGGAAGCACAGATACGCAGTATTTT.

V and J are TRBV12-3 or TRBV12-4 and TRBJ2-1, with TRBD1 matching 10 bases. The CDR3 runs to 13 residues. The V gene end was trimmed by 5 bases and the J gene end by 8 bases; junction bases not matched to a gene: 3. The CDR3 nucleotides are TGTGCCAGCAGTCAGGGACAGGGGTATGAGCAGTTCTTC. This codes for CASSQGQGYEQFF.

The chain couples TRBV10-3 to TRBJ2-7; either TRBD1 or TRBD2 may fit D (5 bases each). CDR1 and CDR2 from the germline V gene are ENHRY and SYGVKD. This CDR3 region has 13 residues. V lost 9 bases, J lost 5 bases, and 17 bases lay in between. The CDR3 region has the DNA TGTGCCATAAAATCCGGGACGACCCACGAGCAGTACTTC. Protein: CAIKSGTTHEQYF.

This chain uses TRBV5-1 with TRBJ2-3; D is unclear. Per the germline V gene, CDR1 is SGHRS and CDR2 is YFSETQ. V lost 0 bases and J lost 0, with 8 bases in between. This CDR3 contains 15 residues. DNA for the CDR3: TGCGCCAGCAGCTTGGAGACTCATAGCACAGATACGCAGTATTTT. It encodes CASSLETHSTDTQYF.

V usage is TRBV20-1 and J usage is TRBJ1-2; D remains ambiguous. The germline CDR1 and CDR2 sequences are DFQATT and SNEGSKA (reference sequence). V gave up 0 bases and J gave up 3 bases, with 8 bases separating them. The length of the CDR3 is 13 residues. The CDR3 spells CSAREARDYGYTF. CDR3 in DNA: TGCAGTGCTAGAGAGGCGCGGGACTATGGCTACACCTTC.

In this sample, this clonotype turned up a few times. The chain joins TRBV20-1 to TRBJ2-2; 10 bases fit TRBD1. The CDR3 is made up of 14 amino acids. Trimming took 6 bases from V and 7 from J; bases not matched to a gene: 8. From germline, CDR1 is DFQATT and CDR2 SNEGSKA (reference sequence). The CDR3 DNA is TGCAGTGCCCCCATGGGACAGGGGATCGGGGAGCTGTTTTTT. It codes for CSAPMGQGIGELFF.

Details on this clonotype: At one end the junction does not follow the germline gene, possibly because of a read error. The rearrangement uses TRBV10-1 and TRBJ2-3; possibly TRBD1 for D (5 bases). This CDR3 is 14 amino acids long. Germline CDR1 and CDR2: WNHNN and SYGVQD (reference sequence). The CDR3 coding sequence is TGCTCCAGCAGTGAGTCAGGGTTGTCAGATACGCAGTATTTT. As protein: CSSSESGLSDTQYF.

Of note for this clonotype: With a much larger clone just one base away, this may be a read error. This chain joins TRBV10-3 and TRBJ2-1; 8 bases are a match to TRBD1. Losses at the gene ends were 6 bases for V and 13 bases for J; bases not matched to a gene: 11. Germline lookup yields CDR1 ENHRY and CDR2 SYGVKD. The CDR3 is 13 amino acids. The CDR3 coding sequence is TGTGCCATCAGCCCCGACAGGGGAGAGACCCAGTTCTTC. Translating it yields CAISPDRGETQFF.